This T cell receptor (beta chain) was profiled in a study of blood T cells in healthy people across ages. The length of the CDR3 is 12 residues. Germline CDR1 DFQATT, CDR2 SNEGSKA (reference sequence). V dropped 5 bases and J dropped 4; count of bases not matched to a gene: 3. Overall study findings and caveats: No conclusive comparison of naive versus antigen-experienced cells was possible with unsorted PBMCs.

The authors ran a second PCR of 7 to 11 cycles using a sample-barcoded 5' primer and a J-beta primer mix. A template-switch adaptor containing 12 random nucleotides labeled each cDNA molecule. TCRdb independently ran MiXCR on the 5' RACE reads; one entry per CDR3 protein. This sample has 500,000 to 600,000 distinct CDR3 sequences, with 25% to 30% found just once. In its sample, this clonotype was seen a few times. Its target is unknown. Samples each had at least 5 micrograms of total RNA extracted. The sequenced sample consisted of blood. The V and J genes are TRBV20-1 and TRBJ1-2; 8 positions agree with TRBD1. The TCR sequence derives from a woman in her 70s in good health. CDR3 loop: CSAQDRGYGYTF. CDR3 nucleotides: TGCAGTGCTCAAGACAGGGGCTATGGCTACACCTTC.